These T cell receptor beta chains were read from a single sample in a study of blood T cells in healthy people across ages. TCRdb itself ran the 5' RACE reads through MiXCR, one entry per CDR3 protein. The repertoire holds over a million distinct CDR3 sequences, approximately 59% seen once, with 6.5% to 8% in the top ten. Sequencing was performed on blood. These receptors were obtained from a man aged 18 to 29 in good health. Each CDR3 is given with its conserved first and last residue. D genes are given only for firm matches. Clone size is shown for a subset of rows, as once, few, many or a class of expanded clone.

abundance: few
d_gene: NA
v_gene: TRBV5-1
len: 15
j_gene: TRBJ2-1
CDR3aa: CASSLVPQHNNEQFF
CDR3nt: TGCGCCAGCAGCTTGGTCCCCCAACATAACAATGAGCAGTTCTTC

abundance: NA
d_gene: TRBD2
v_gene: TRBV6-2/TRBV6-3
len: 14
j_gene: TRBJ2-1
CDR3aa: CATCLAGVRSEQFF
CDR3nt: TGTGCCACCTGTCTCGCGGGAGTAAGGAGTGAGCAGTTCTTC

abundance: NA
d_gene: NA
v_gene: TRBV27
len: 12
j_gene: TRBJ2-7
CDR3aa: CASGSSDYEQYF
CDR3nt: TGTGCCAGCGGTTCCAGCGACTACGAGCAGTACTTC

abundance: once
d_gene: NA
v_gene: TRBV29-1
len: 13
j_gene: TRBJ1-2
CDR3aa: CSVEEVEGYGCTF
CDR3nt: TGCAGCGTTGAAGAGGTTGAGGGCTATGGCTGCACCTTC

abundance: NA
d_gene: TRBD1
v_gene: TRBV5-5
len: 15
j_gene: TRBJ1-2
CDR3aa: CASSLFQDRVRGYTF
CDR3nt: TGTGCCAGCAGCCTTTTTCAAGACAGGGTGCGCGGCTACACCTTC

abundance: NA
d_gene: NA
v_gene: TRBV10-3
len: 15
j_gene: TRBJ2-3
CDR3aa: CAISDVGATPHTQYF
CDR3nt: TGTGCCATCAGTGACGTGGGAGCTACTCCGCATACGCAGTATTTT

abundance: once
d_gene: TRBD1
v_gene: TRBV4-3
len: 16
j_gene: TRBJ2-7
CDR3aa: CASSQSAGQGIDEQYF
CDR3nt: TGCGCCAGCAGCCAAAGTGCGGGACAGGGAATAGACGAGCAGTACTTC

abundance: NA
d_gene: NA
v_gene: TRBV15
len: 15
j_gene: TRBJ2-7
CDR3aa: CATSIQDREGYEQYF
CDR3nt: TGTGCCACCAGCATACAGGATCGGGAAGGGTACGAGCAGTACTTC

abundance: few
d_gene: NA
v_gene: TRBV25-1
len: 14
j_gene: TRBJ2-5
CDR3aa: CASSEGAVQETQYF
CDR3nt: TGTGCCAGCAGTGAAGGGGCCGTACAAGAGACCCAGTACTTC

abundance: NA
d_gene: NA
v_gene: TRBV27
len: 16
j_gene: TRBJ2-1
CDR3aa: CASSLLEPSAYNEQFF
CDR3nt: TGTGCCAGCAGTTTATTGGAACCTAGCGCCTACAATGAGCAGTTCTTC

abundance: NA
d_gene: NA
v_gene: TRBV2
len: 14
j_gene: TRBJ1-5
CDR3aa: CASNADGSNQPQHF
CDR3nt: TGTGCCAGCAATGCGGACGGAAGCAATCAGCCCCAGCATTTT

abundance: few
d_gene: NA
v_gene: TRBV9
len: 14
j_gene: TRBJ1-3
CDR3aa: CASSVGASGNTIYF
CDR3nt: TGTGCCAGCAGCGTGGGGGCATCTGGAAACACCATATATTTT

abundance: few
d_gene: NA
v_gene: TRBV7-2
len: 12
j_gene: TRBJ1-1
CDR3aa: CASSLGWTDAFF
CDR3nt: TGTGCCAGCAGCTTAGGGTGGACAGACGCTTTCTTT

abundance: few
d_gene: NA
v_gene: TRBV29-1
len: 14
j_gene: TRBJ2-1
CDR3aa: CSVVGRFVYNEQFF
CDR3nt: TGCAGCGTTGTCGGGCGCTTCGTGTACAATGAGCAGTTCTTC

abundance: NA
d_gene: TRBD2
v_gene: TRBV27
len: 15
j_gene: TRBJ2-5
CDR3aa: CASSYQRGYQETQYF
CDR3nt: TGTGCCAGCAGTTACCAGCGGGGCTACCAAGAGACCCAGTACTTC